What follows are 9 T cell receptor beta chains derived from one specimen sequenced in a study of CD8+ T cells in alopecia areata. Investigators isolated RNA and reverse transcribed it into cDNA to act as the sequencing template. Method: immunoSEQ multiplex PCR; TCRdb's copy keeps in-frame clones and lacks some. The repertoire holds some 170,000 clones, with roughly 70% as singletons. This specimen consisted of CD8+ T cells sorted from blood, obtained at week 0. The source is a human donor with alopecia areata.

The CDR3 reads CASSAQTWVQVTDTQYF. CDR3 sequence (DNA): TGCGCCAGCAGCGCGCAAACGTGGGTTCAGGTCACAGATACGCAGTATTTT. This sequence joins TRBV4-1 and TRBJ2-3; D is unclear. The CDR3 length is 17 residues. With 5 bases removed from V and 2 bases from J, the gap between germline ends came to 20 bases. Germline V CDR1 and CDR2: MGHRA, YSYEKL.

The genes are TRBV4-2 and TRBJ2-2; D is possibly TRBD1 (6 bases). Germline CDR1 and CDR2: LGHNA and YNFKEQ. With 0 bases removed from V and 2 bases from J, the gap between germline ends came to 13 bases. This CDR3 region has 17 residues. In DNA, the CDR3 is TGTGCCAGCAGCCAAGACCCAGACAGGCCAAACACCGGGGAGCTGTTTTTT. It yields the protein CASSQDPDRPNTGELFF.

This clone was seen a single time. The chain combines TRBV5-4 with TRBJ2-3; D unclear. V lost 5 bases and J lost 2, with 12 bases in between. Germline CDR1 is SGHNT and CDR2 is YYREEE (reference sequence). The CDR3 contains 14 residues. The DNA of the CDR3 is TGTGCCAGCAGGGAGTTTGGATTCACAGATACGCAGTATTTT. Translation gives CASREFGFTDTQYF.

This clone was detected a few times. The rearrangement uses TRBV6-6 and TRBJ2-1; D perhaps matches TRBD2 (5 bases). Trimming pared 5 bases from V and 3 bases from J, leaving 11 bases between. Germline lookup yields CDR1 MNHNY and CDR2 SVGAGI (reference sequence). The CDR3 has 14 residues. This CDR3 is CASSPFSVYNEQFF. The CDR3 bases are TGTGCCAGCAGTCCCTTTAGCGTCTACAATGAGCAGTTCTTC.

As concerns this clone: This same CDR3 is encoded by further DNA sequences in the sample. The chain employs TRBV27 and TRBJ1-2, with D unresolved. V lost 0 bases and J lost 2, with 4 bases in between. The CDR3 spans 13 residues. Germline V gene sequence: CDR1 MNHEY, CDR2 SMNVEV (reference sequence). CDR3 amino acids: CASSLSGNYGYTF. Written as DNA, the CDR3 is TGTGCCAGCAGTTTATCGGGCAACTATGGCTACACCTTC.

The V and J genes are TRBV14 and TRBJ2-5; TRBD2 matches 8 bases. CDR3 length: 17 residues. The V and J ends lost 4 bases and 3 bases, in that order; junction bases with no gene match: 13. Germline V lookup: CDR1 SGHDN, CDR2 FVKESK. The CDR3 DNA follows: TGTGCCAGCAGCCCCGAGGGTGGTAGCGGGGACAAAGAGACCCAGTACTTC. It codes for CASSPEGGSGDKETQYF.

The rearrangement joins TRBV9 to TRBJ2-2; D gene unclear. The CDR3 runs to 13 residues. V dropped 2 bases and J dropped 4 bases, with 6 bases sitting between them. Germline-derived CDR1 and CDR2 are SGDLS and YYNGEE. CDR3 sequence (DNA): TGTGCCAGCAGCGTGGACGGCACCGGGGAGCTGTTTTTT. Protein product: CASSVDGTGELFF.

This clone was observed once. The V call is TRBV7-9, the J call TRBJ2-7; D unresolved. Germline CDR1 SEHNR, CDR2 FQNEAQ (reference sequence). V was shortened by 5 bases and J by 5 bases, with 7 bases between the two germline ends. This CDR3 is 11 amino acids long. The CDR3 spells CASSPGHEQYF. Here the CDR3 DNA reads TGTGCCAGCAGCCCGGGCCACGAGCAGTACTTC. Filled out from reference TRBV7-9 and TRBJ2-7, the complete variable domain reads DTGVSQNPRHKITKRGQNVTFRCDPISEHNRLYWYRQTLGQGPEFLTYFQNEAQLEKSRLLSDRFSAERPKGSFSTLEIQRTEQGDSAMYLCASSPGHEQYFGPGTRLTVT.

This sequence joins TRBV5-1 and TRBJ2-5; D is unclear. The V and J ends lost 4 bases and 3 bases respectively, with 16 bases between them. Germline CDR1 and CDR2: SGHRS and YFSETQ. There are 15 residues in the CDR3. CDR3 bases: TGCGCCAGCAGCCTTTCAGTGGGCACAAAAGAGACCCAGTACTTC. Translation: CASSLSVGTKETQYF. The entire variable domain, with the rest obtained from reference TRBV5-1 and TRBJ2-5, is as follows: KAGVTQTPRYLIKTRGQQVTLSCSPISGHRSVSWYQQTPGQGLQFLFEYFSETQRNKGNFPGRFSGRQFSNSRSEMNVSTLELGDSALYLCASSLSVGTKETQYFGPGTRLLVL.